These 2 T cell receptor beta chains share one sample of origin, sequenced in a study of neurological immune-mediated disorders. TCRdb fed the 5' RACE reads into MiXCR, producing one record per CDR3 protein. The sample includes tens of thousands of distinct CDR3 sequences, roughly 4.8% of them seen just once. Sample: PBMCs. All receptors come from a woman in her twenties or thirties with multiple sclerosis.

In its sample, this clonotype was seen many times. The genes are TRBV6-6 and TRBJ2-3; D might be TRBD1 (6 bases). Trimming pared 7 bases from V and 3 bases from J, leaving 11 bases between. The CDR3 spans 13 residues. CDR1 is MNHNY and CDR2 is SVGAGI in the germline V gene (reference sequence). This CDR3 reads CASIKGQTDTQYF. The CDR3, as DNA: TGTGCCAGCATCAAAGGACAGACAGATACGCAGTATTTT.

This clonotype has a count of ten or more. The V gene is TRBV20-1, the J gene TRBJ2-3, with a weak D call TRBD1 (6 bases). The V gene's germline CDR1 is DFQATT and CDR2 SNEGSKA (reference sequence). V lost 6 bases and J 0 bases, leaving 19 bases between the germline ends. The CDR3 runs to 16 residues. The CDR3 DNA follows: TGCAGTGCAAATCCGCCACAGGGCCCAAGCACAGATACGCAGTATTTT. Translated: CSANPPQGPSTDTQYF.